Shown below are 15 T cell receptor beta chains from a single sample sequenced in a study of T cell responses to AZD1222 COVID-19 vaccine. Profiling relied on immunoSEQ multiplex PCR, and the TCRdb table lists in-frame clones only, not all of them. The table records around 100,000 clones, about 90% of them present only once. The material was peripheral blood, obtained on day 0 of AZD1222 vaccination. The receptor set was obtained from an adult in good health.

This chain connects TRBV4-1 to TRBJ1-1; tentative D call: TRBD1 (5 bases). This CDR3 is 16 amino acids long. The germline V gene encodes CDR1 MGHRA and CDR2 YSYEKL. V lost 2 bases, J lost 4 bases, and 17 bases lay in between. CDR3 loop: CASSQWSAGVGTEAFF. As DNA, the CDR3 is TGCGCCAGCAGCCAATGGTCCGCGGGGGTCGGCACTGAAGCTTTCTTT.

The chain uses TRBV5-1 and TRBJ1-4; D gene ambiguous. The germline V gene encodes CDR1 SGHRS and CDR2 YFSETQ. V dropped 0 bases and J dropped 3 bases, with 9 bases sitting between them. This CDR3 comprises 15 residues. The CDR3 DNA sequence: TGCGCCAGCAGCTTGGTGGGGTCCCCTAATGAAAAACTGTTTTTT. This encodes CASSLVGSPNEKLFF. Full variable domain (remainder filled in from reference TRBV5-1 and TRBJ1-4): KAGVTQTPRYLIKTRGQQVTLSCSPISGHRSVSWYQQTPGQGLQFLFEYFSETQRNKGNFPGRFSGRQFSNSRSEMNVSTLELGDSALYLCASSLVGSPNEKLFFGSGTQLSVL.

This chain connects TRBV9 to TRBJ1-3; 7 nucleotides align to TRBD1. V shed 0 bases and J 2 bases; nucleotides not matched to a gene: 8. CDR1 SGDLS and CDR2 YYNGEE come from the germline V gene. This CDR3 region has 17 residues. As DNA, the CDR3 is TGTGCCAGCAGCGTAGTGGGGACAGTTTCTACTGGAAACACCATATATTTT. Its protein is CASSVVGTVSTGNTIYF.

The genes are TRBV12-3 or TRBV12-4 and TRBJ1-5; no definite D call. V was clipped by 4 bases and J by 7 bases, with 11 bases between them. The CDR3 is 13 amino acids. As DNA, the CDR3 is TGTGCCAGCAGTTCTGAAGTAACCCAGCCCCAGCATTTT. Protein product: CASSSEVTQPQHF.

CDR3 loop: CASSVGRRGGELFF. The CDR3 region has the DNA TGCGCCAGCAGTGTGGGCCGGCGCGGCGGGGAGCTGTTTTTT. The rearrangement links TRBV10-2 to TRBJ2-2; no clear D. The CDR3 runs 14 residues. V was trimmed by 4 bases and J by 7 bases, leaving 13 bases between them. Germline V gives CDR1 WSHSY, CDR2 SAAADI.

Details on this clone: A read error may produce the germline difference seen at one junction end. The chain uses TRBV5-4 and TRBJ2-3; TRBD1 is a possible D gene (6 bases). Germline-derived CDR1 and CDR2 are SGHNT and YYREEE (reference sequence). CDR3 length: 12 residues. CDR3 amino acids: CASRGLGDTQYF. DNA for the CDR3: TGTGCGAGCAGGGGTCTCGGGGATACGCAGTATTTT.

The rearrangement uses TRBV7-2 and TRBJ1-6, with a weak D call TRBD1 (5 bases). The germline CDR1 and CDR2 sequences are SGHTA and FQGNSA. The CDR3 is made up of 15 amino acids. The V gene lost 5 bases and the J gene lost 5 bases, with 13 bases spanning the gap. CDR3 DNA: TGTGCCAGCAGCCCCGGGGGTCAGAATAATTCACCCCTCCACTTT. It translates to CASSPGGQNNSPLHF. The variable domain in full, with the rest retrieved from reference TRBV7-2 and TRBJ1-6, is GAGVSQSPSNKVTEKGKDVELRCDPISGHTALYWYRQSLGQGLEFLIYFQGNSAPDKSGLPSDRFSAERTGGSVSTLTIQRTQQEDSAVYLCASSPGGQNNSPLHFGNGTRLTVT.

This clone was detected once. The rearrangement joins TRBV28 to TRBJ1-2; weak D call: TRBD1 (6 bases). Germline-derived CDR1 and CDR2 are MDHEN and SYDVKM. The CDR3 covers 13 residues. Trimming took off 8 bases at V and 4 bases at J, with 14 bases between the two ends. CDR3 residues: CASETGSSYGYTF. In nucleotides, the CDR3 is TGTGCCAGCGAAACAGGGTCAAGCTATGGCTACACCTTC.

On this clone: Other DNA variants within this sample encode the same CDR3. The chain couples TRBV19 to TRBJ1-2; the D is unclear. In germline, CDR1 is LNHDA, CDR2 SQIVND (reference sequence). V lost 4 bases to trimming and J lost 5 bases, with 5 bases between them. The CDR3 consists of 11 residues. CDR3 DNA sequence: TGTGCCAGTAGTACCGGGTATGGCTACACCTTC. Its protein is CASSTGYGYTF.

The chain couples TRBV27 to TRBJ1-1; 7 positions match TRBD1. Germline values: CDR1 MNHEY, CDR2 SMNVEV (reference sequence). Unmatched junction bases numbered 11, after V lost 5 bases and J lost 11 bases. The CDR3 covers 13 residues. The CDR3 nucleotides are TGTGCCAGCAGTCTCAGTCTACAGGGGTACGCTTTCTTT. Amino acids: CASSLSLQGYAFF.

The chain employs TRBV19 and TRBJ1-2; no reliable D call. CDR1 and CDR2 (germline): LNHDA, SQIVND (reference sequence). The CDR3 length is 16 residues. V lost 7 bases and J lost 1, with 19 bases in between. The CDR3 DNA reads as TGTGCCAGTACCCAATCCGTTCTACAATTTAACTATGGCTACACCTTC. As protein: CASTQSVLQFNYGYTF.

The genes are TRBV7-3 and TRBJ2-2; no reliable D call. Germline V lookup: CDR1 SGHTA, CDR2 FQGTGA. The germline V and J ends were trimmed by 5 bases and 1 base, with 8 bases remaining between them. The CDR3 is 14 amino acids. As DNA, the CDR3 is TGTGCCAGCAGCCTCCGAGAGAACACCGGGGAGCTGTTTTTT. Residues: CASSLRENTGELFF.

The chain combines TRBV9 with TRBJ2-3, with TRBD2 matching 14 bases. This CDR3 has 22 amino acids. V trimming: 4 bases; J trimming: 1 base; junction bases outside the gene matches: 20. Germline CDR1 reads SGDLS; CDR2 reads YYNGEE. CDR3 DNA: TGTGCCAGCAGCCCAGGACTAGCGGGGGGCGGCCGGGTAGGGAGGGGCACAGATACGCAGTATTTT. Encoded protein: CASSPGLAGGGRVGRGTDTQYF.

The gene calls are TRBV12-5 and TRBJ1-2; D unclear. CDR1 is LGHNT and CDR2 is FRNRAP in the germline V gene. Trimming removed 2 bases from V and 8 bases from J, with 12 bases in between. CDR3 length: 13 residues. CDR3 residues: CASGLTRTPGYTF. CDR3 DNA: TGTGCTAGTGGTTTGACTCGGACCCCCGGCTACACCTTC. Complete variable domain (other parts from reference TRBV12-5 and TRBJ1-2): DARVTQTPRHKVTEMGQEVTMRCQPILGHNTVFWYRQTMMQGLELLAYFRNRAPLDDSGMPKDRFSAEMPDATLATLKIQPSEPRDSAVYFCASGLTRTPGYTFGSGTRLTVV.

This clone was seen a handful of times. The rearrangement joins TRBV30 to TRBJ2-1, with D hard to call. This CDR3 contains 12 residues. Looked up from germline, CDR1 is GTSNPN and CDR2 is SVGIG (reference sequence). The chain's CDR3 is CAAKYGYNEQFF. For the CDR3, the DNA is TGTGCTGCCAAGTACGGTTACAATGAGCAGTTCTTC.